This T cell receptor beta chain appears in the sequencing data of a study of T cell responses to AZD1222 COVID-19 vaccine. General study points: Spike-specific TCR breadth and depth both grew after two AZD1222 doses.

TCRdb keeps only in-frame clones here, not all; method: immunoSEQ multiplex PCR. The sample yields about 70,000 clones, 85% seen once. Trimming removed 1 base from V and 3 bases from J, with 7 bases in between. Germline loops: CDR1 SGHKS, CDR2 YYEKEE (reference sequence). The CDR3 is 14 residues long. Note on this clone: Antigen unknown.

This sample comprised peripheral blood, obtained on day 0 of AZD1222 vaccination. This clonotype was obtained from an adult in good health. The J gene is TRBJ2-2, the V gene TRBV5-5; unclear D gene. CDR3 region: CASSLNRHTGELFF. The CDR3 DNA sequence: TGTGCCAGCAGCTTGAACAGACACACCGGGGAGCTGTTTTTT.